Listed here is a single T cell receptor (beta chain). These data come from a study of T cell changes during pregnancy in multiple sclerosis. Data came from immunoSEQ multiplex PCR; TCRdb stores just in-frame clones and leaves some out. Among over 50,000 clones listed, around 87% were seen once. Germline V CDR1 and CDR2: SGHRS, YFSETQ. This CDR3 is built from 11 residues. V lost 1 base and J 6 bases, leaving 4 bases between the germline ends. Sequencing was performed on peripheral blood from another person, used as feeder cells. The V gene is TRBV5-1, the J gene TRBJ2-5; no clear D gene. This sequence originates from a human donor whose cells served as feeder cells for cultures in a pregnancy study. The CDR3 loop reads CASSLTKTQYF. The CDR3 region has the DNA TGCGCCAGCAGCTTGACGAAGACCCAGTACTTC.